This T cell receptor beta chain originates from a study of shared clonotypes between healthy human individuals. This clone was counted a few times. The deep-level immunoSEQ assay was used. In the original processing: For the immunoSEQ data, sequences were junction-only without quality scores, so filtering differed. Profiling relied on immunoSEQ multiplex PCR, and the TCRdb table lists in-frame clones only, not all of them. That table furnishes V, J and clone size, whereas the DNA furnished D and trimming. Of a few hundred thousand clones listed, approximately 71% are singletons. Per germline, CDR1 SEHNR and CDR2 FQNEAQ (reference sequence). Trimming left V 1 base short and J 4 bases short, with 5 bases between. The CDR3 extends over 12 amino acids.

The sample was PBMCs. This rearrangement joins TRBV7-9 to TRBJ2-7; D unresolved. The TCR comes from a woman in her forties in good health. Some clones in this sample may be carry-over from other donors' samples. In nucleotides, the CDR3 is TGTGCCAGCAGCTTAGACAAATACGAGCAGTACTTC. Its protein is CASSLDKYEQYF.